The text below deals with one T cell receptor (beta chain). This sample stems from a study of early T cells in non-severe SARS-CoV-2 infection. Individual cDNA molecules each received unique molecular identifiers attached to them. TCRdb processed the 5' RACE reads anew with MiXCR; each CDR3 protein has one entry. The repertoire consists of tens of thousands of distinct CDR3 sequences, with 6.2% occurring once and the leading ten covering about 3.9%. The germline V gene has CDR1 LGHNA and CDR2 YNFKEQ. The CDR3 has 13 amino acids. Trimming removed 9 bases from V and 0 bases from J, with 10 bases in between.

The chain joins TRBV4-2 to TRBJ2-3; no clear D. The clonotype comes from an adult who was a healthcare worker with PCR-confirmed SARS-CoV-2 infection or an uninfected control (not recorded which). The sequencing sample was made of whole blood. CDR3 sequence reads: CASKETSTDTQYF. The CDR3 DNA sequence: TGTGCCAGTAAGGAAACTAGCACAGATACGCAGTATTTT.